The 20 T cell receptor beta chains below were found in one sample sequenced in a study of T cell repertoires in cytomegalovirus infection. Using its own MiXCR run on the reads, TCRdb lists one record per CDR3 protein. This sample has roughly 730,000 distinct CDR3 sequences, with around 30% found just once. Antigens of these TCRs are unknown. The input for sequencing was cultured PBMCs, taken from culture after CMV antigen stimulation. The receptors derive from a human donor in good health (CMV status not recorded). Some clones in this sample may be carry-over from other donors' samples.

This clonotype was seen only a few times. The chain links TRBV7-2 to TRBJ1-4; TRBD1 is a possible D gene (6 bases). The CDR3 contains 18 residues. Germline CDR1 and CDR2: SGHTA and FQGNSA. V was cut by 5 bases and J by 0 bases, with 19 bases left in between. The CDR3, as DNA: TGTGCCAGCAGCGTCTCATGGGGGGCCTATTCAACTAATGAAAAACTGTTTTTT. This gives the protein CASSVSWGAYSTNEKLFF. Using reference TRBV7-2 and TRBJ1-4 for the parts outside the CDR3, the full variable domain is GAGVSQSPSNKVTEKGKDVELRCDPISGHTALYWYRQSLGQGLEFLIYFQGNSAPDKSGLPSDRFSAERTGGSVSTLTIQRTQQEDSAVYLCASSVSWGAYSTNEKLFFGSGTQLSVL.

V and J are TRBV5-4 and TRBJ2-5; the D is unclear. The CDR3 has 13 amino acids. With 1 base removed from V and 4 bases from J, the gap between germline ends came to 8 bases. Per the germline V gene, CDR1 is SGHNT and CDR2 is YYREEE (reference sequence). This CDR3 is CASSLSRIETQYF. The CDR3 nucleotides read TGTGCCAGCAGCTTGTCCAGAATAGAGACCCAGTACTTC.

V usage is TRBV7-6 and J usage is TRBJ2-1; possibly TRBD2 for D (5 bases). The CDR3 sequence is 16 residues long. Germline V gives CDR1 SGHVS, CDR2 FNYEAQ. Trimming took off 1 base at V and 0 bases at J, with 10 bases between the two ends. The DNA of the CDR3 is TGTGCCAGCAGCTTAGAAACGGGGAACTCCTACAATGAGCAGTTCTTC. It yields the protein CASSLETGNSYNEQFF.

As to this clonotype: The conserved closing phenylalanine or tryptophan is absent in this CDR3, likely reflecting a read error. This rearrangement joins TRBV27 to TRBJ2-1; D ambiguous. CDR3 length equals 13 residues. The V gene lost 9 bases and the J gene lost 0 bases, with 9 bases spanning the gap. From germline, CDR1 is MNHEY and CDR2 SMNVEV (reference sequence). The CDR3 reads CASSQFSYNEQFL. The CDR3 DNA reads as TGTGCCAGTAGCCAGTTCTCCTACAATGAGCAGTTCCTC.

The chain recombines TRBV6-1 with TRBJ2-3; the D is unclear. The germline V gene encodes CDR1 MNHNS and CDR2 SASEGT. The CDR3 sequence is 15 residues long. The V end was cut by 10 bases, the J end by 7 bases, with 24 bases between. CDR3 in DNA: TGTGCCACGACACCAATCCTTGCCCCGCCATATACGCAGTATTTT. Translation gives CATTPILAPPYTQYF.

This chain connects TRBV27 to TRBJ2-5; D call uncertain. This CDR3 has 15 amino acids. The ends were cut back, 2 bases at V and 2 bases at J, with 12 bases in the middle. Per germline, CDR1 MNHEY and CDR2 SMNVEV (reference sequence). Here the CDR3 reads CASSLRRQLQETQYF. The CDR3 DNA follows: TGTGCCAGCAGTTTACGTCGGCAGCTACAAGAGACCCAGTACTTC.

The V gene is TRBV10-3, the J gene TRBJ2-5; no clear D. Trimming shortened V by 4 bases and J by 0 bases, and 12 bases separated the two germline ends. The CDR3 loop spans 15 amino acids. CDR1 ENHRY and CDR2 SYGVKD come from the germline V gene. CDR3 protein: CAISGGSRYQETQYF. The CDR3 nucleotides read TGTGCCATCAGTGGGGGATCGCGGTACCAAGAGACCCAGTACTTC.

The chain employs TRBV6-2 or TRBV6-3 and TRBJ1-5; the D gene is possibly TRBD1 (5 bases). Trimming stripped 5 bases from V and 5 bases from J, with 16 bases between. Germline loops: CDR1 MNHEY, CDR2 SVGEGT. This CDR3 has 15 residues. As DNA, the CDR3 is TGTGCCAGCAGTGGCCGGAGTGGGGGGGATCAGCCCCAGCATTTT. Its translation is CASSGRSGGDQPQHF.

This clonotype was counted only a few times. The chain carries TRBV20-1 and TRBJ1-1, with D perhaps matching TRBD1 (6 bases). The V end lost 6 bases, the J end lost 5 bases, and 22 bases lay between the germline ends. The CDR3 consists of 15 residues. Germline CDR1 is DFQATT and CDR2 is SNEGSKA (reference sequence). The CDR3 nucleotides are TGCAGTGCCGGCTCGCCAAAGGGGGGGAATACTGAAGCTTTCTTT. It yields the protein CSAGSPKGGNTEAFF.

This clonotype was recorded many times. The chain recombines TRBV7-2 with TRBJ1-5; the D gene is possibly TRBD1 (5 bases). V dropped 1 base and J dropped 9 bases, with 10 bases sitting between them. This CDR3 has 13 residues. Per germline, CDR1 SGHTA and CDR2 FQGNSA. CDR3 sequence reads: CASSLGRGRPQHF. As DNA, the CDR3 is TGTGCCAGCAGCTTAGGGAGGGGTCGGCCCCAGCATTTT.

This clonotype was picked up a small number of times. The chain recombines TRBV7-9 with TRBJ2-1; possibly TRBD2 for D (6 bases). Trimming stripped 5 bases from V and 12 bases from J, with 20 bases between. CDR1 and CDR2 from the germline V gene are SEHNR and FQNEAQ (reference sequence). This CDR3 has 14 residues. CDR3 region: CASSLPAGPTGQFF. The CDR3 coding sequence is TGTGCCAGCAGCCTCCCGGCGGGGCCGACGGGGCAGTTCTTC. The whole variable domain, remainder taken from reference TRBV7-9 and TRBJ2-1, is DTGVSQNPRHKITKRGQNVTFRCDPISEHNRLYWYRQTLGQGPEFLTYFQNEAQLEKSRLLSDRFSAERPKGSFSTLEIQRTEQGDSAMYLCASSLPAGPTGQFFGPGTRLTVL.

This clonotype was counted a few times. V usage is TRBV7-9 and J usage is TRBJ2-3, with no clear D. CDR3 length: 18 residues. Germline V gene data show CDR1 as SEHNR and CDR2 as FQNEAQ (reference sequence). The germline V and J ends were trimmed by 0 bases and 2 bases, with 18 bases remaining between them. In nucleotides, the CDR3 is TGTGCCAGCAGCTTAGCGGTTTCGCTCCTCGAGGCCACAGATACGCAGTATTTT. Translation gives CASSLAVSLLEATDTQYF. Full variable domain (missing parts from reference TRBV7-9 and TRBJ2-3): DTGVSQNPRHKITKRGQNVTFRCDPISEHNRLYWYRQTLGQGPEFLTYFQNEAQLEKSRLLSDRFSAERPKGSFSTLEIQRTEQGDSAMYLCASSLAVSLLEATDTQYFGPGTRLTVL.

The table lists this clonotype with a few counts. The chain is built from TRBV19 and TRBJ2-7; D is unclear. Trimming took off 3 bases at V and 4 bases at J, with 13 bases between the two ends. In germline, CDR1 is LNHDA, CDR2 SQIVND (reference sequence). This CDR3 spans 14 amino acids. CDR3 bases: TGTGCCAGTAGTATTGTCCTAGACCATTACGAGCAGTACTTC. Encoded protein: CASSIVLDHYEQYF. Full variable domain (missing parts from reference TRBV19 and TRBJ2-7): DGGITQSPKYLFRKEGQNVTLSCEQNLNHDAMYWYRQDPGQGLRLIYYSQIVNDFQKGDIAEGYSVSREKKESFPLTVTSAQKNPTAFYLCASSIVLDHYEQYFGPGTRLTVT.

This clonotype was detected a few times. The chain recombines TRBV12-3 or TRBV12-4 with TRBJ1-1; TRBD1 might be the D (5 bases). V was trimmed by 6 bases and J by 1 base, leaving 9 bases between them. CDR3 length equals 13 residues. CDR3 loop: CASRRQGNTEAFF. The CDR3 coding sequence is TGTGCCAGCAGAAGGCAGGGGAACACTGAAGCTTTCTTT.

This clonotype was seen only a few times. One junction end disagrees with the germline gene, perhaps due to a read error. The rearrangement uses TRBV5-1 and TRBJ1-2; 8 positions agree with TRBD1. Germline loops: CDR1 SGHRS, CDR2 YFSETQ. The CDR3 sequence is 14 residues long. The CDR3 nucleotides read TGTGCCAGCAGCCCAGGGGGCCCAAACTATGGCTACACCTTC. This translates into CASSPGGPNYGYTF.

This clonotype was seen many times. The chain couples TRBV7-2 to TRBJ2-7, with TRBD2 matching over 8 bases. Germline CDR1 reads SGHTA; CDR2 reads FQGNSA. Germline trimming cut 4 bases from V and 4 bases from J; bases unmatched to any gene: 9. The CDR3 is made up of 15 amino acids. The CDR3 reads CASSSPGLAGYEQYF. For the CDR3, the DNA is TGTGCCAGCAGCTCTCCAGGACTAGCCGGGTACGAGCAGTACTTC.

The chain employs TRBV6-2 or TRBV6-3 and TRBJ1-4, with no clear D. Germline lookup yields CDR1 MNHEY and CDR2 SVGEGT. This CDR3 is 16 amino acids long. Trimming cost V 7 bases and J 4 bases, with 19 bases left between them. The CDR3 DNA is TGTGCCAGCACCAAAGGACGGACTTCGGATAATGAAAAACTGTTTTTT. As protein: CASTKGRTSDNEKLFF.

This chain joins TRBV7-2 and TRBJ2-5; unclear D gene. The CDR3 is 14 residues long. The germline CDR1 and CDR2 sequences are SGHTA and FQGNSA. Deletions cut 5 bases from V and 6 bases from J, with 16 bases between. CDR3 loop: CASSPDGPRQTQYF. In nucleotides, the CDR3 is TGTGCCAGCAGCCCGGACGGGCCACGACAGACCCAGTACTTC.

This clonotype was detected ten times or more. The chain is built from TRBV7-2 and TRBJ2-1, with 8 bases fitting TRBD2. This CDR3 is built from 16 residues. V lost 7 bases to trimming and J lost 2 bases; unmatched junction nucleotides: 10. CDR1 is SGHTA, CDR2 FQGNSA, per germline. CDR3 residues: CASTQSGSRPYNEQFF. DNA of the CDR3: TGTGCCAGCACTCAGAGCGGGAGCCGACCCTACAATGAGCAGTTCTTC.

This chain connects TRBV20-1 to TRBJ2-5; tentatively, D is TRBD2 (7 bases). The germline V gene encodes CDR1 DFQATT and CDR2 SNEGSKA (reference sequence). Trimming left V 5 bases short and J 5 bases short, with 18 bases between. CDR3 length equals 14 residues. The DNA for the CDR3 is TGCAGTGCTGGGGACGCGGGGGCAGGGGAGACCCAGTACTTC. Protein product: CSAGDAGAGETQYF.